This TCR beta chain emerged from a study of cytomegalovirus exposure and HLA in healthy donors (dated by TCRdb to about 2017). Context from the whole study: In an earlier analysis of under 750 of the donors, around 290 Gb of sequence data and roughly 100 million unique TCR beta sequences from about 179 million T cells were reported. All discovery cohort repertoires had been generated using a single sequencing platform. HLA typing covered class I and class II loci at four-digit resolution. Genome-wide SNP genotypes for about 55% of the roughly 670 donors were used in a later genetic analysis, which treated that subset as a discovery cohort. The study was designed to test whether signatures of past pathogen exposure could be identified by cataloging public T cell receptors. In the later analysis, no new phenotypic data were used to find candidate immune exposures; instead, reliance was placed on TCR beta sequences and their occurrence across donors. To predict cytomegalovirus infection status, the study combined high-throughput TCR immunosequencing, statistical association of individual TCRs with disease status, and machine learning. The study profiled the T cell repertoires of hundreds of subjects by immunosequencing and related them to cytomegalovirus serostatus. Donor age, sex, ethnicity and CMV serostatus were compiled together with the repertoire data. Typing coverage varied by locus: roughly 620-640 donors for A, B, C, DRB1 and DQB1; 522 for DQA1; 606 for DPA1; roughly 450 for DPB1. Among 300 to 500 genotyped donors of the cohort, an average of around 250,000 unique TCR beta nucleotide sequences was sequenced per donor, of which 15% to 20% were non-productive. A few DR-DQ haplotypes were treated as single units for association and clustering because of strong linkage in the cohort. Of the approximately 400 genotyped donors, approximately 83% fell in the genetic ancestry cluster associated with self-reported Caucasian donors. A later analysis re-analyzed previously published TCR beta repertoires from about 600 donors and added high-resolution HLA genotyping to study TCR occurrence patterns. In an earlier analysis of a few hundred of the donors, high-throughput TCR beta sequencing was used to judge whether each TCR beta V gene segment behaved as functional or pseudogenic. About 320 gigabases of sequencing data and 70 million to 100 million unique TCR sequences were included in an early release covering around 650 HLA-typed donors. In addition to the first cohort of 666 subjects, a separate validation cohort of 130 or so different subjects was used.

The cohort was made up of approximately 670 healthy bone marrow donors. All cohort members were sampled while nominally healthy, although unrecorded immune exposures were likely present. The donor was CMV seropositive and belonged to the group of 250 to 300 seropositive cohort members. Each donor provided a peripheral blood sample, and peripheral blood mononuclear cells were used for TCR beta sequencing. Genomic DNA extraction from the blood cell samples was performed with the Qiagen DNeasy Blood Extraction Kit. Paper-wide results and their limitations: In a later genetic analysis, fewer N-insertions in productive TCRs were reported among donors in an Asian-associated ancestry cluster than the approximately 670-donor mean. In both the original and validation cohorts, the classifier was reported to diagnose cytomegalovirus status with high specificity and sensitivity. In an earlier analysis of approximately 590 of the donors, most TCR beta V segments appeared in productive rearrangements about 87% or about 30% of the time, broadly matching IMGT annotations. In a later analysis, several top co-occurrence clusters were reported to appear linked to parvovirus B19, influenza, CMV and Epstein-Barr virus. A later genetic analysis associated a missense DCLRE1C variant with V-gene and J-gene trimming of TCR beta chains, and an independent cohort replicated the association. Linkage disequilibrium might explain the correlated functional status among segregating V segments, but an unknown experimental factor could not be ruled out. According to the authors, the approach could potentially be generalized to other disease states and immunological phenotypes. A cluster of highly shared sequence variants was judged likely to represent a technical artifact of the sequencing pipeline. A further reported finding was that TCR beta sequences accurately predicted the HLA-A and HLA-B alleles for most subjects in the first cohort. A later analysis associated around 16,000 TCR beta sequences with specific HLA alleles at a false discovery rate of 0.05. Strong co-occurrence of HLA alleles, especially DR and DQ, made assigning TCR associations to individual alleles difficult. Because some donors lacked HLA typing at each locus, the association tests relied only on the typed subset. Only TCR beta chains were sequenced in this cohort, and the absence of alpha or paired-chain data limited detectable features. While some public TCRs were present in many individuals, most TCR sequences turned up only very rarely across donors. According to a later analysis, most CMV-associated TCR beta chains appeared to be HLA-restricted, and the HLA associations seemed to be driven largely by CMV exposure. CMV serostatus was the only immune exposure information available for the cohort. A later analysis found that HLA-associated TCR beta chains were more clonally expanded and had lower generation probabilities than equally common non-associated chains. The presence/absence analyses assumed that sequencing depth was roughly uniform across donors, and that assumption may not be true. The study gave a list of 150 to 200 TCR beta chains associated with cytomegalovirus. A few of the identified cytomegalovirus-associated TCR beta chains were confirmed in vitro to be specific for cytomegalovirus antigens. Some IMGT-functional V segments, including TRBV6-2 and TRBV6-3, could not be distinguished by the 87-base-pair reads and were therefore excluded. The earlier analysis of 587 of the donors excluded 15 to 20 rarely observed V segments, including chromosome 9 orphons, because counts were too low. A later analysis found that TCR association rates varied across HLA loci, with DRB1 alleles showing the most associated TCRs and HLA-C alleles the fewest.

Receptors were amplified or captured by the immunoSEQ multiplex PCR assay. For the multiplex PCR, a mixture combining 60 forward primers for TCR Vbeta segments and 13 reverse primers for TCR Jbeta segments was used. The CDR3 region of rearranged TCR beta genes was amplified from genomic DNA with a multiplex PCR assay. Amplified TCR beta libraries were sequenced as 87-base-pair reads on the Illumina HiSeq System. Processing in the source paper ran as follows. Across the 670 or so repertoires, a later analysis counted roughly 77 million unique TCR beta chains, 9 million to 14 million of which were shared by at least two donors. To remove PCR and sequencing errors, raw reads were error-corrected and collapsed into unique sequences using a nearest-neighbor algorithm that merged closely related sequences. To assign V, D and J gene segments, CDR3 sequences were aligned to IMGT reference sequences. For a sequence to be retained, a match of at least six nucleotides to both a V gene segment and a J gene segment was required. A rearrangement counted as productive if the CDR3 had no stop codons and remained in frame with V and J, and every other rearrangement counted as non-productive. CDR3 was defined by IMGT convention, running from the second conserved V-encoded cysteine to the conserved J-encoded phenylalanine. The earlier analysis of some 580 of the donors excluded any sequence lacking an unambiguous match to a single V gene segment. In an earlier analysis of 587 of the donors, a V segment was called functional when productive rearrangements were above 56.7%, and segregating when the standard deviation between donors exceeded 5%. A statistical classification framework was developed to diagnose cytomegalovirus status using the catalog of TCR beta chain sequences. A later analysis assigned V and J genes by comparing TCR nucleotide sequences with IMGT/GENE-DB human TR gene sequences. Using the TCRdist pipeline, a later analysis assigned CDR3 sequences along with most-parsimonious VDJ recombination scenarios. In a later analysis, every TCR beta chain was defined by the combination of its CDR3 amino acid sequence and its V-gene family, and reads without a unique V-gene family were dropped. In a later analysis, 450 to 600 highly shared, low-generation-probability nucleotide sequences were removed to address suspected cross-contamination and a sequencing artifact. In a later analysis, a clonal expansion index was calculated for each public chain from normalized within-repertoire ranks of inferred template counts. A later analysis computed generation probabilities with a VDJ recombination model fitted to out-of-frame rearrangements, and checked the results against IGoR. In a later analysis, hypergeometric tests were used to score TCR-TCR, TCR-HLA and TCR-CMV co-occurrence, with a repertoire-size bias correction applied to TCR pairs. To estimate false discovery rates, a later analysis permuted the HLA or CMV assignments 20 times. In a later analysis, co-occurring TCRs were grouped with DBSCAN, and TCRdist sequence similarity was added when clustering was performed within HLA-allele-positive subsets. Co-occurrence clustering excluded repertoires with fewer than 30,000 or more than 120,000 public chains, plus five with anomalous nucleotide sharing. TCRdb took this table from immuneACCESS and kept in-frame rearrangements with V and J called. Such tables lack part of the clones; where checked against another copy, unresolved V genes explain under half of the gap, and the rest is unexplained. That table is the source of V, J and clone size, and D and trimming were worked out from the DNA. The sample table records some 100,000 clones; roughly 75% of these occur just once. Together, the top ten hold 4% to 5.5% of the sample.

Trimming removed 6 bases from V and 5 bases from J; the gene matches leave 10 bases unexplained. Looking up the germline V gene (reference sequence) yields CDR1 LNHDA and CDR2 SQIVND. The CDR3 has 15 amino acids, counting the end cysteine and phenylalanine. Left in the record is the CDR3 DNA by itself, 45 bases read in frame from the first base. This clone was found a few times. Its recognized antigen is unknown. No quality values exist for individual bases; no much larger clone is one base distant. This chain joins TRBV19 to TRBJ2-1; TRBD2 matches 7 bases in the middle. Sequenced input: PBMCs. The sequence derives from a woman younger than 30 in good health and CMV-seropositive. The nucleotides are TGTGCCAGTAGCCAGCGGGACCTCGGGGACAATGAGCAGTTCTTC. This encodes CASSQRDLGDNEQFF. With all but the CDR3 taken from the reference TRBV19 and TRBJ2-1 genes, the full variable domain is: DGGITQSPKYLFRKEGQNVTLSCEQNLNHDAMYWYRQDPGQGLRLIYYSQIVNDFQKGDIAEGYSVSREKKESFPLTVTSAQKNPTAFYLCASSQRDLGDNEQFFGPGTRLTVL.